This T cell receptor (beta chain) was captured by sequencing in a study of blood T cell repertoires in COVID-19. For the study at large: There were acute and convalescent COVID-19 samples, and they came from the United States, Italy and Spain. Sample material is recorded as cDNA or gDNA derived from T cells, B-cell-depleted T cells, or PBMCs.

From germline, CDR1 is LNHDA and CDR2 SQIVND (reference sequence). The CDR3 has 16 amino acids. V was cut by 3 bases and J by 3 bases, with 17 bases left in between. Original analysis: By means of reference gene primer amplification, nucleated cell counts were estimated. TCRdb's copy holds only in-frame clones and misses some; the assay was immunoSEQ multiplex PCR. That table is the source of V, J and clone size, and D and trimming were worked out from the DNA. The sample shows about 140,000 clones, around 86% of them seen only once. The chain links TRBV19 to TRBJ1-1, with TRBD1 as a possible D gene (5 bases). Sequenced sample: peripheral blood. The TCR sequence derives from a human donor in a cohort sampled during active COVID-19. The CDR3 sequence is CASSIMIGGRDTEAFF. The CDR3 DNA follows: TGTGCCAGTAGTATCATGATCGGGGGTAGAGACACTGAAGCTTTCTTT.